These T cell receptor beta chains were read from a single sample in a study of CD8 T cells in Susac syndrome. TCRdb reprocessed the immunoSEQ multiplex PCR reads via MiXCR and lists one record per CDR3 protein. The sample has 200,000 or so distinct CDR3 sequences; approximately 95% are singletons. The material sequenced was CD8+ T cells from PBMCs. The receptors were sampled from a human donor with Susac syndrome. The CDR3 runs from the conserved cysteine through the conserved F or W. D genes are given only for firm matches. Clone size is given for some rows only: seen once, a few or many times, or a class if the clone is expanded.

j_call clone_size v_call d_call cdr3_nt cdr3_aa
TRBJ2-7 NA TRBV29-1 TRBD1 TGCAGCGTCAAGACAGGGGGCGATTACGAGCAGTACTTC CSVKTGGDYEQYF
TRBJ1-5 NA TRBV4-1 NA TGCGCCAGCAGCCAAGAGGCAGAACAGCCCCAGCATTTT CASSQEAEQPQHF
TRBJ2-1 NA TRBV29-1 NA TGCAGCGTTTGGAAATACAATGAGCAGTTCTTC CSVWKYNEQFF
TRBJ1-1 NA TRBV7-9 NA TGTGCCAGCAGCTCCCCAGGGACCACTGAAGCTTTCTTT CASSSPGTTEAFF
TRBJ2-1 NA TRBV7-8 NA TGTGCCAGCAGCTTAAGCGGCAACTCCTACAATGAGCAGTTCTTC CASSLSGNSYNEQFF
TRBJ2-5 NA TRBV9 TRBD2 TGTGCCAGCAGCGACTCTAATCGTGGGACTAGCGGGTTTGAGACCCAGTACTTC CASSDSNRGTSGFETQYF
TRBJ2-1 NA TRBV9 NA TGTGCCAGCAGCGTAGTAGTAGGATCCGGAAACAATGAGCAGTTCTTC CASSVVVGSGNNEQFF
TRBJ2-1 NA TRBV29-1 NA TGCAGCGTTGAGGCGCAGGGGCCGGGCTACTACAATGAGCAGTTCTTC CSVEAQGPGYYNEQFF
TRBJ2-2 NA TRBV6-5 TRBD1 TGTGCCAGCAAAGTACAGGGGGCGGTCACCGGGGAGCTGTTTTTT CASKVQGAVTGELFF
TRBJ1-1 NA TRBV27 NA TGTGCCAGCAAGGGGGGCGGGAACACTGAAGCTTTCTTT CASKGGGNTEAFF
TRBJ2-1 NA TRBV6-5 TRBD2 TGTGCCAGCAGTTATTACGGGACTAGCGGGAGCAATGAGCAGTTCTTC CASSYYGTSGSNEQFF
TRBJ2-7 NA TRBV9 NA TGTGCCAGCAGTGACGGGAGAATTACCGAGCAGTACTTC CASSDGRITEQYF
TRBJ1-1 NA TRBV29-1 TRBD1 TGCAGCGTCGAGACAGGGACCTACACTGAAGCTTTCTTT CSVETGTYTEAFF
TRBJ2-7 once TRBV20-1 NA TGCAGTGCTAGAGTGTCCAGGAATATCCACGAGCAGTACTTC CSARVSRNIHEQYF
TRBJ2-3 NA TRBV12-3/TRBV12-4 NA TGTGCCAGCAGTTTTGAACTAGGGGGGGATACGCAGTATTTT CASSFELGGDTQYF
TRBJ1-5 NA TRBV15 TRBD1 TGTGCCACCAGCGGAAACAGGGGCGGCAATCAGCCCCAGCATTTT CATSGNRGGNQPQHF
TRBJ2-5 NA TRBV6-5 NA TGTGCCAGCACCATGGCTGGGGGCTGGGAGACCCAGTACTTC CASTMAGGWETQYF
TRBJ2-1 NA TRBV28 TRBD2 TGTGCCAGCCTAGGGGCTAGCGGGAACAATGAGCAGTTCTTC CASLGASGNNEQFF
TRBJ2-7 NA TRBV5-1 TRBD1 TGCGCCAGCAGCTGGCTCGACAGGGCCACCTACGAGCAGTACTTC CASSWLDRATYEQYF
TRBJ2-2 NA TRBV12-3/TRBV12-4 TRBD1 TGTGCCAGCAGCCCGGGACAGGGGGTTGGTACCGGGGAGCTGTTTTTT CASSPGQGVGTGELFF
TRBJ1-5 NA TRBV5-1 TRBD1 TGCGCCAGCAGCTTGGTGACAGGGCGGAAACAGCCCCAGCATTTT CASSLVTGRKQPQHF
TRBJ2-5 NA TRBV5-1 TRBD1 TGCGCCAGCAGCTTGGCTAGACAGGGGAAAGGAGAGACCCAGTACTTC CASSLARQGKGETQYF
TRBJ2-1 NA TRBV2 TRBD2 TGTGCCAAAAGGGGGCTAGCGGGAGTTTATGAGCAGTTCTTC CAKRGLAGVYEQFF
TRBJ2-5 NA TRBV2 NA TGTGCCAGCAGGGGGCTAGATGAGACCCAGTACTTC CASRGLDETQYF
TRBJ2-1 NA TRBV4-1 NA TGCGCCAGCAGCCAAGTCGGGTCCCGGTGGGAGCAGTTCTTC CASSQVGSRWEQFF
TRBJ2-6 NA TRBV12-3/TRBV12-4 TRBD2 TGTGCCAGCAGACAAACCGGGACTAGTGGTGGGGCCAACGTCCTGACTTTC CASRQTGTSGGANVLTF
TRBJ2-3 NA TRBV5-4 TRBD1 TGTGCCAGCAGCGTCGGATTGGGACAGGGGAGTAGTGATACGCAGTATTTT CASSVGLGQGSSDTQYF
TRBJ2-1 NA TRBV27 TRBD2 TGTGCCAGCACCCTAGCGGGAGGGTTCGATGAGCAGTTCTTC CASTLAGGFDEQFF
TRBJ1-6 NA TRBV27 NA TGTGCCAGCAGTTTGACAGAGTATAATTCACCCCTCCACTTT CASSLTEYNSPLHF
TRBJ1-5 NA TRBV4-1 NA TGCGCCAGCAGCCAAGATCTGATAGGGGGATATAGCAATCAGCCCCAGCATTTT CASSQDLIGGYSNQPQHF
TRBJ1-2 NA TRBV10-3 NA TGTGCCATCAGTGTCGACAGGACCGATGGCTACACCTTC CAISVDRTDGYTF
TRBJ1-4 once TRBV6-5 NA TGTGCCAGCAGTTACTCGACAGTAGGAGTACTTAATGAAAAACTGTTTTTT CASSYSTVGVLNEKLFF
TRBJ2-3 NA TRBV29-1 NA TGCAGCGTTGGTGCAGATACGCAGTATTTT CSVGADTQYF
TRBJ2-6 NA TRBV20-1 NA TGCAGTGCTAGTACAGTAAACTCTGGGGCCAACGTCCTGACTTTC CSASTVNSGANVLTF
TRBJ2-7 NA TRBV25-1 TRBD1 TGTGCCAGCAAACTCCGGGACAGGGCCTACGAGCAGTACTTC CASKLRDRAYEQYF
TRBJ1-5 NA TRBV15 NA TGTGCCACCAGCAGACAGAGGATCGTTCAGCCCCAGCATTTT CATSRQRIVQPQHF
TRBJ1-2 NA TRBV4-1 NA TGCGCCAGCAGCCAAGAAATAACGGGAAACTATGGCTACACCTTC CASSQEITGNYGYTF
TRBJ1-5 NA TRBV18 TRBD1 TGTGCCAGCTCACGCCGACAGGGATTAAGTCAGCCCCAGCATTTT CASSRRQGLSQPQHF
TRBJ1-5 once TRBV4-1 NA TGCGCCAGCAGCCAAGATCAAACAGGGCGTCAGCCCCAGCATTTT CASSQDQTGRQPQHF
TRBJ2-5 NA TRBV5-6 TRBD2 TGTGCCAGCAGCTTGACTAGCGGGGACCAAGAGACCCAGTACTTC CASSLTSGDQETQYF
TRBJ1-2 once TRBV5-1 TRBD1 TGCGCCAGCAGCGGGGGACAGGTCCCTTTTCCCCAGACTATTTATGGCTACACCTTC CASSGGQVPFPQTIYGYTF
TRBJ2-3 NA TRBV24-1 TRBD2 TGTGCCACCAGTGACCACGCCGGGACTAGCACCACAGATACGCAGTATTTT CATSDHAGTSTTDTQYF